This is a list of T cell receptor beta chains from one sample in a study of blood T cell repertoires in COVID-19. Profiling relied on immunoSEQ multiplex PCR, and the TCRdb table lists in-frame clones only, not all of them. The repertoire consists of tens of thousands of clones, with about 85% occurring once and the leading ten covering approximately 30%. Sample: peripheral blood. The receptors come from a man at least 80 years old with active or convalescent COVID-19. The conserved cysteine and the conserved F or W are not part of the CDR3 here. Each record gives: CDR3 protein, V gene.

ASRPGQTNTEAF	TRBV19
ASSQQGVEGYT	TRBV18
ASSMRQGLYEQY	TRBV19
ATSREGTGGNSGYT	TRBV15
AWTIGGGVYEQF	TRBV30
ASSRGGDGGSF	TRBV19
SVEGLSRSGLPLH	TRBV29-1
ASSLGGVNSPLH	TRBV6-5
ASSFGVNEQF	TRBV7-6
ATNRDSYTDTQY	TRBV15
AWSGGDSLTYEQY	TRBV30
AISPEWEQF	TRBV10-3
AISESGTGGEKLF	TRBV10-3
ASGEGERGYNEQF	TRBV5-4
SARISNEQY	TRBV20-1
ASSYSTGTEAF	TRBV6-6
ASSQLYTGQGKGTQY	TRBV4-1
ASSRAGGDNEQF	TRBV27
ASSSTQGWNTEAF	TRBV7-2
ASSELGYITGF	TRBV2
ASSLTGQSNQPQH	TRBV7-2
ASSDRTGRNQPQH	TRBV7-2
ASSRVGGAPTDTQY	TRBV7-2
ASSAGGPGNTIY	TRBV18
ASSYGTFLGNEQF	TRBV7-9
ASRRNEKLF	TRBV3-1/TRBV3-2
ASSYGQIGSPLH	TRBV6-6
ASSSSSILKY	TRBV7-9
ASSPQHAGNTIY	TRBV9
ASSLPGQANYGYT	TRBV5-6
ASRTGQGRWPGELF	TRBV5-1
ASSSFSGDTEAF	TRBV5-4
ASSFLTDYGYT	TRBV7-2
ASSMSHLYEQY	TRBV19
ASSDRGPYSNQPQH	TRBV19